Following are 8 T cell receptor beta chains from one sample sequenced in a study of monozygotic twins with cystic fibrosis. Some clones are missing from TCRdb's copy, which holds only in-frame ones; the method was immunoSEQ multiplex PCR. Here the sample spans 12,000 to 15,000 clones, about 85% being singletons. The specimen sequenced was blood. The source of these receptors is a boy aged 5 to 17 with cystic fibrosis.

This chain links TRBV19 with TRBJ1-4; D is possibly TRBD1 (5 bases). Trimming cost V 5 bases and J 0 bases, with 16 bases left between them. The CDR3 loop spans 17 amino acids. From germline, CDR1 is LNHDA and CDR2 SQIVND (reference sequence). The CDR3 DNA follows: TGTGCCAGTAGTGAGGGCGGGACGGCGCCAACTAATGAAAAACTGTTTTTT. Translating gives CASSEGGTAPTNEKLFF.

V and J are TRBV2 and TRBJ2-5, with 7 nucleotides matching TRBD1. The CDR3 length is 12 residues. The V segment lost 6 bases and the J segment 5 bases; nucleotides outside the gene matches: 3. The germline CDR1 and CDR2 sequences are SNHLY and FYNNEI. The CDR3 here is CASSRGLETQYF. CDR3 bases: TGTGCCAGCAGCAGGGGGTTGGAGACCCAGTACTTC.

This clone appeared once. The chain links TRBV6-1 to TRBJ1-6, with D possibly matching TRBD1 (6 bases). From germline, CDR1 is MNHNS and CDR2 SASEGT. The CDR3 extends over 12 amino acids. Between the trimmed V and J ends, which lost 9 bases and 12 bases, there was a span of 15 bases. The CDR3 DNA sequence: TGTGCCAGTGGGCGGGGGGGCGAACCCCTCCACTTT. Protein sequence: CASGRGGEPLHF.

CDR3 amino acids: CATSRGHNEAFF. The CDR3 bases are TGTGCCACCAGCAGAGGGCATAATGAAGCTTTCTTT. J is TRBJ1-1 and V is TRBV15; no clear D. Germline CDR1 reads LNHNV; CDR2 reads YYDKDF (reference sequence). This CDR3 has 12 residues. The germline V and J ends were trimmed by 1 base and 7 bases, with 7 bases remaining between them.

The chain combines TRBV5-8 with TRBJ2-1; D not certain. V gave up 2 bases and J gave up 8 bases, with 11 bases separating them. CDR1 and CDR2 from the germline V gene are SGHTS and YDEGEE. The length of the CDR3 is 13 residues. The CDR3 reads CASSFSLIDEQFF. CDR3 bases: TGTGCCAGCAGCTTTAGCCTTATCGATGAGCAGTTCTTC.

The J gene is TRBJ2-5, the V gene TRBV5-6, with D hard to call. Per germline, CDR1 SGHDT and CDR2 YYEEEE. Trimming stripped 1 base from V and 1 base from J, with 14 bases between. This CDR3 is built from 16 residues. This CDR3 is CASSLRFPDLQETQYF. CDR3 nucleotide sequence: TGTGCCAGCAGCTTGAGGTTCCCCGATCTCCAAGAGACCCAGTACTTC.

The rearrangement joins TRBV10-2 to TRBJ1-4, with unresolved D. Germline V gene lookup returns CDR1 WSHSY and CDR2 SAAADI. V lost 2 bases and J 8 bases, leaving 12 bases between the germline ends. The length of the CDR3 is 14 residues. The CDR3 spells CASSEVRESEKLFF. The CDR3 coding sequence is TGCGCCAGCAGTGAGGTAAGGGAATCAGAAAAACTGTTTTTT.

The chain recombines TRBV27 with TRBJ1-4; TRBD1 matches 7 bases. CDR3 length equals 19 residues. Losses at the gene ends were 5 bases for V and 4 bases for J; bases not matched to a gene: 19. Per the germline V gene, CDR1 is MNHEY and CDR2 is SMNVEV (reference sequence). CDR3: CASSPSYRGGSSFNEKLFF. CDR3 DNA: TGTGCCAGCAGTCCCTCTTACAGGGGCGGTTCTAGTTTTAATGAAAAACTGTTTTTT.